This T cell receptor beta chain comes out of a study of blood T cell repertoires in COVID-19. The overall study: Spain, Italy and the United States supplied samples that represented acute and convalescent COVID-19. Sources were T cells, B-cell-depleted T cells, or PBMCs; the material itself was cDNA or gDNA.

As processed by the authors: Amplification from reference gene primers served as the basis for estimated nucleated cell counts. The table came from immunoSEQ multiplex PCR; TCRdb's copy has only in-frame clones and leaves some out. The DNA was the basis for D and trimming; V, J and clone size are from that table. The sample yields over 100,000 clones, around 87% seen once. The material sequenced was peripheral blood. The sequence was obtained from a middle-aged man with active or convalescent COVID-19.

In DNA form, the CDR3 reads TGTGCCAGCAGCCAAAGGTCGAGCGGGGGGGGAGAGACCCAGTACTTC. Its translation: CASSQRSSGGGETQYF. The chain combines TRBV3-1 (or the pseudogene TRBV3-2) with TRBJ2-5, with 10 positions matching TRBD2. The CDR3 contains 16 residues. With V trimmed by 2 bases and J by 4 bases, 7 bases remained unmatched. Germline V gene sequence: CDR1 LGHDT, CDR2 YNNKEL (reference sequence).